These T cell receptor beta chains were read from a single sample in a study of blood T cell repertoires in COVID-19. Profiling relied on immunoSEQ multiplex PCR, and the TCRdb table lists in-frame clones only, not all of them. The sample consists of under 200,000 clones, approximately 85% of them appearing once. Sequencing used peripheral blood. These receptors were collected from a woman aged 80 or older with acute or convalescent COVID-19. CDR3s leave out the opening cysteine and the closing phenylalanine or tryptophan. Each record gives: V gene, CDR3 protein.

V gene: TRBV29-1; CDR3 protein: SVVVGQGYDEQY
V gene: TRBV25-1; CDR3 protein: ASGETGTESGYT
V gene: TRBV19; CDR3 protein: ASTETSATDTQY
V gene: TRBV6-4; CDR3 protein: ASSDSTGSPPYT
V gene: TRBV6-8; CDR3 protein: ASSEDSTPTDTQY
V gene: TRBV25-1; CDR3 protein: ASTGRGGKSNQPQH
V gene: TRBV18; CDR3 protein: ASSPGGTLNSPLH
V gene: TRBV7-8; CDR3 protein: ASSTGQGMNTEAF
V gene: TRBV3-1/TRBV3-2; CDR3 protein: ASTPRGRGSSYNEQF
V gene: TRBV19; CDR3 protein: ASSRDLADGNEQF
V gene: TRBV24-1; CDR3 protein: ATSDPQPRGGMGEQY
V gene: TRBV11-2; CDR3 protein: ASSPLGVRETQY
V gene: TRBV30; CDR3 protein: AWTGGNYGYT
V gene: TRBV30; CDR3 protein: AWRKSSGLYEQY
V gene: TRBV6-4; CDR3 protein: AIDRDSNFSYNEQF
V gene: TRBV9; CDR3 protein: ASSVDVGGTDTQY
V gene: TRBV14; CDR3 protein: ASSQDLQGNYGYT
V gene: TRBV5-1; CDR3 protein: ASSEGQGNEKLF
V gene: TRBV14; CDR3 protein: ASSQSGLYNEQF
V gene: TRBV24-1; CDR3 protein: ATSDPTSGTDTQY
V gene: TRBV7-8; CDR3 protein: ASSQNRQINAEAF
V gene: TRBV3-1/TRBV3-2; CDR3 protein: ASTGTGDGYT
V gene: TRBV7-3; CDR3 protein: ASGLSGTGIDTQY
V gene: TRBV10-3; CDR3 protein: AIKETVYYGYT
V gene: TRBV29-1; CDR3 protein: SVLDRGPTDTQY
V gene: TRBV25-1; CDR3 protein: ASKNGRGNASNEKLF
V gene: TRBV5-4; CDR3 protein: ASSLIGTGGDYGYT
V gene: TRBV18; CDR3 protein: ASSPSFTGYNSPLH
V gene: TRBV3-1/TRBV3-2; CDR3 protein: ASRPTPLGSSPLH
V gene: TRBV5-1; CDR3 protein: ASSLGASGIYEQY
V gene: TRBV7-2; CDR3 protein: ASSLVFGTAGNSPLH
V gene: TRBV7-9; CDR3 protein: ASSLLAGGPNEQF
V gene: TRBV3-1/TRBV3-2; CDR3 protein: ASSPGQGKSQH
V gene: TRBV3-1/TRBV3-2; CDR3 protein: ASSARQGASTGELF
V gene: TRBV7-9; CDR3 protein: ASSFHSGQGNSPLH
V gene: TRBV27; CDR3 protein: ASSLSGGMNTEAF
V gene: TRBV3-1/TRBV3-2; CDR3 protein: ASSQDTQLNQPQH
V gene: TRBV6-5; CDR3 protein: ASRGASGGNEQF
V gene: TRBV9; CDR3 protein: ASSVRCPGGETQY
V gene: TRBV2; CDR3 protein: AGRTGGSSEAF
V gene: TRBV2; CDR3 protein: ASDREGSGELF
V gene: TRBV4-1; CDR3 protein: ASSQDASGVLAGANVLT
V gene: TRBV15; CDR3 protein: ATSRTGTGRDNEQF
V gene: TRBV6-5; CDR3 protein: ASWEIHQETQY
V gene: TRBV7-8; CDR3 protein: ASSSIAGSSYEQY
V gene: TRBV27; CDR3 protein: ASSNWGEGSEKLF
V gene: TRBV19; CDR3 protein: ASSPGREGYNEQF
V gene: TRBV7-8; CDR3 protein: ASSPSRNYLGDTQY
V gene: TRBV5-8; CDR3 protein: ASSLGLDRGTDTQY
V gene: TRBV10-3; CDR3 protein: AISQGAREVEAF
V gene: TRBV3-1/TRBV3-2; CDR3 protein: ASSQVGPSRGSPLH
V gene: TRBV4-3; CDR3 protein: ASSQDFQDNQPQH
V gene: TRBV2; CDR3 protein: ASRDRGLNEKLF
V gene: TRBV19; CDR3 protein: ASSIARGTNEKLF
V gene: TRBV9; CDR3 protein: ASSVTRSSEQY
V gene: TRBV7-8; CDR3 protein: ASSRLRDRVNEQF
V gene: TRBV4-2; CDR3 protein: ASSQEGPGSSTEAF
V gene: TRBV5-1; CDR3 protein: ASSWTGEGTEAF
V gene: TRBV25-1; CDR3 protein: ASSGDTRGDTEAF